The next 23 T cell receptor beta chains were all read from a single sample in a study of blood T cell repertoires in COVID-19. Assay used: immunoSEQ multiplex PCR; TCRdb lists only in-frame clones, some missing. The sample has 120,000 to 150,000 clones, about 86% seen once. Sequenced material: peripheral blood. These TCRs come from a woman in her sixties or seventies with acute or convalescent COVID-19.

This clone was seen a single time. The CDR3 nucleotides are TGTGCCAGCAGTTTTGAGTGGGGGGGTTTCAATGAGCAGTTCTTC. Protein sequence: CASSFEWGGFNEQFF. J is TRBJ2-1 and V is TRBV27, with 7 bases that match TRBD2. Germline V gives CDR1 MNHEY, CDR2 SMNVEV (reference sequence). CDR3 length equals 15 residues. V dropped 3 bases and J dropped 6; count of bases not matched to a gene: 8.

J is TRBJ2-7 and V is TRBV11-3, with 8 bases matching TRBD1. The V gene end was trimmed by 3 bases and the J gene end by 3 bases; junction bases not matched to a gene: 1. From germline, CDR1 is SGHNT and CDR2 YENEEA. The CDR3 runs 13 residues. The DNA for the CDR3 is TGTGCCAGCAGCTTTACAGGGGGCTACGAGCAGTACTTC. Its translation is CASSFTGGYEQYF.

The rearrangement links TRBV3-1 (or the pseudogene TRBV3-2) to TRBJ1-4, with D possibly TRBD1 on 5 matching bases. The germline V gene has CDR1 LGHDT and CDR2 YNNKEL (reference sequence). Trimming took 3 bases from V and 7 from J, leaving 12 bases between them. The CDR3 extends over 14 amino acids. CDR3 nucleotides: TGTGCCAGCAGCCACGCAGGGCAAACTGAAAAACTGTTTTTT. It is translated as CASSHAGQTEKLFF.

The CDR3 is CASSSRQAQKLFF. The CDR3 DNA follows: TGTGCCAGTAGTTCGCGACAGGCTCAAAAACTGTTTTTT. The gene calls are TRBV19 and TRBJ1-4; tentatively, D is TRBD1 (6 bases). Trimming shortened V by 5 bases and J by 9 bases, and 13 bases separated the two germline ends. Germline-derived CDR1 and CDR2 are LNHDA and SQIVND (reference sequence). This CDR3 is 13 amino acids long.

The chain joins TRBV7-6 to TRBJ2-3; 10 bases map to TRBD1. Germline CDR1 and CDR2: SGHVS and FNYEAQ. V lost 3 bases, J lost 0 bases, and 3 bases stayed unmatched. The length of the CDR3 is 16 residues. Here the CDR3 reads CASSLGTGASTDTQYF. The DNA for the CDR3 is TGTGCCAGCAGCTTGGGGACAGGGGCTAGCACAGATACGCAGTATTTT.

This rearrangement joins TRBV11-2 to TRBJ1-6, with no clear D. CDR1 and CDR2 from the germline V gene are SGHAT and FQNNGV. CDR3 length equals 17 residues. The V end was cut by 0 bases, the J end by 7 bases, with 16 bases between. This CDR3 is CASSLDPGGLWNSPLHF. The CDR3 DNA sequence: TGTGCCAGCAGCTTAGATCCTGGCGGACTGTGGAATTCACCCCTCCACTTT.

The V gene is TRBV28, the J gene TRBJ2-7; 11 nucleotides match TRBD2. Losses at the gene ends were 6 bases for V and 6 bases for J; bases not matched to a gene: 7. The CDR3 loop spans 14 amino acids. The germline CDR1 and CDR2 sequences are MDHEN and SYDVKM. CDR3 nucleotide sequence: TGTGCCAGCAGACTTAGCGGGGGGGCCGCCGAGCAGTACTTC. Residues: CASRLSGGAAEQYF.

The V and J genes are TRBV18 and TRBJ1-3; 8 bases fit TRBD1. The CDR3 contains 16 residues. The V gene end was trimmed by 2 bases and the J gene end by 0 bases; junction bases not matched to a gene: 3. Germline V gene sequence: CDR1 KGHSH, CDR2 LQKENI. The CDR3 bases are TGTGCCAGCTCACCAAGGACAGGGCTCTCTGGAAACACCATATATTTT. Translated, it gives CASSPRTGLSGNTIYF.

The CDR3 spells CASSDRPPAGTQYF. The CDR3 nucleotides are TGCGCCAGCAGTGACCGACCCCCCGCAGGGACCCAGTACTTC. The rearrangement uses TRBV10-1 and TRBJ2-5, with D unclear. CDR1 is WNHNN, CDR2 SYGVQD, per germline (reference sequence). The CDR3 has 14 amino acids. The V end lost 3 bases, the J end lost 7 bases, and 15 bases lay between the germline ends.

The genes are TRBV15 and TRBJ1-5, with 8 bases fitting TRBD1. Germline V gene lookup returns CDR1 LNHNV and CDR2 YYDKDF (reference sequence). CDR3 size: 15 residues. Trimming took 2 bases from V and 4 from J; bases not matched to a gene: 4. The CDR3 nucleotides read TGTGCCACCAGCAGACCGGACAGGGTGAATCAGCCCCAGCATTTT. Translating it yields CATSRPDRVNQPQHF.

The chain is built from TRBV5-1 and TRBJ1-3, with D maybe TRBD1 (6 bases). V lost 2 bases, J lost 4 bases, and 10 bases lay in between. The CDR3 runs 14 residues. Germline V gene data show CDR1 as SGHRS and CDR2 as YFSETQ. CDR3 DNA sequence: TGCGCCAGCAGCTTTGGCGACAGGGGAAACACCATATATTTT. It translates to CASSFGDRGNTIYF. The full variable domain, completed using reference TRBV5-1 and TRBJ1-3, is KAGVTQTPRYLIKTRGQQVTLSCSPISGHRSVSWYQQTPGQGLQFLFEYFSETQRNKGNFPGRFSGRQFSNSRSEMNVSTLELGDSALYLCASSFGDRGNTIYFGEGSWLTVV.

CDR3 DNA: TGTGCCAGCAGCTTAGCGCCCAGCGCGGGACAGGGGGTGGGGTACACCTTC. It is translated as CASSLAPSAGQGVGYTF. The gene calls are TRBV7-2 and TRBJ1-2; 11 positions agree with TRBD1. The germline V gene has CDR1 SGHTA and CDR2 FQGNSA. The CDR3 is made up of 17 amino acids. V lost 0 bases, J lost 11 bases, and 14 bases stayed unmatched.

The table lists this clone with a count of one. CDR3 nucleotides: TGCGCCAGCAGCTTGGGGACTAGTCTCCCTGAGACCCAGTACTTC. Translating it yields CASSLGTSLPETQYF. The chain couples TRBV5-1 to TRBJ2-5, with 7 positions matching TRBD2. V shed 0 bases and J 5 bases; nucleotides not matched to a gene: 7. CDR1 SGHRS and CDR2 YFSETQ come from the germline V gene. This CDR3 contains 15 residues.

The rearrangement joins TRBV28 to TRBJ1-2, with no clear D. Germline V gene lookup returns CDR1 MDHEN and CDR2 SYDVKM. This CDR3 has 11 residues. V lost 3 bases, J lost 4 bases, and 3 bases lay in between. The CDR3 DNA is TGTGCCAGCAGTTTCGGCTATGGCTACACCTTC. It is translated as CASSFGYGYTF.

This chain connects TRBV12-3 or TRBV12-4 to TRBJ2-2; D unresolved. The CDR3 length is 12 residues. The V end lost 6 bases, the J end lost 6 bases, and 8 bases lay between the germline ends. The DNA of the CDR3 is TGTGCCAGCAGGATGAGCGCCGGGGAGCTGTTTTTT. Amino acids: CASRMSAGELFF.

V gene TRBV11-2 combines with J gene TRBJ2-7; D might be TRBD1 (5 bases). Trimming shortened V by 5 bases and J by 0 bases, and 14 bases separated the two germline ends. Germline lookup yields CDR1 SGHAT and CDR2 FQNNGV. This CDR3 is built from 15 residues. CDR3 amino acids: CASSPHGANSYEQYF. Written as DNA, the CDR3 is TGTGCCAGCAGCCCCCATGGGGCGAACTCCTACGAGCAGTACTTC.

V and J are TRBV7-2 and TRBJ1-2; 7 nucleotides align to TRBD1. Germline V CDR1 and CDR2: SGHTA, FQGNSA. This CDR3 region has 13 residues. The V segment lost 5 bases and the J segment 5 bases; nucleotides outside the gene matches: 5. CDR3 DNA: TGTGCCAGCAGCCTTAGGGACAGTTATGGCTACACCTTC. This encodes CASSLRDSYGYTF.

This chain uses TRBV10-3 with TRBJ2-7, with 16 bases matching TRBD2. CDR1 ENHRY and CDR2 SYGVKD come from the germline V gene. This CDR3 spans 19 amino acids. The V segment lost 5 bases and the J segment 0 bases; nucleotides outside the gene matches: 10. CDR3 region: CAISTAGTSGGESSYEQYF. The DNA of the CDR3 is TGTGCCATCAGTACCGCCGGGACTAGCGGGGGGGAAAGCTCCTACGAGCAGTACTTC.

This clone has ten or more counts. This chain links TRBV28 with TRBJ2-7, with 7 positions matching TRBD1. Germline trimming cut 5 bases from V and 4 bases from J; bases unmatched to any gene: 17. Germline V gene sequence: CDR1 MDHEN, CDR2 SYDVKM. This CDR3 spans 17 amino acids. The CDR3 DNA is TGTGCCAGCAGTCCCAACTCGCTAGGACAGGTCAGATACGAGCAGTACTTC. It codes for CASSPNSLGQVRYEQYF.

The chain carries TRBV11-2 and TRBJ2-7; TRBD1 aligns across 7 bases. The V and J ends lost 4 bases and 0 bases, in that order; junction bases with no gene match: 6. Looked up from germline, CDR1 is SGHAT and CDR2 is FQNNGV. The CDR3 consists of 15 residues. CDR3 coding DNA: TGTGCCAGCAGCTGGGGACAGCCTCACTCCTACGAGCAGTACTTC. Amino acids: CASSWGQPHSYEQYF. Looking up the rest from reference TRBV11-2 and TRBJ2-7 gives the full variable domain: EAGVAQSPRYKIIEKRQSVAFWCNPISGHATLYWYQQILGQGPKLLIQFQNNGVVDDSQLPKDRFSAERLKGVDSTLKIQPAKLEDSAVYLCASSWGQPHSYEQYFGPGTRLTVT.

V and J are TRBV19 and TRBJ1-6; D uncertain. Germline V gene data show CDR1 as LNHDA and CDR2 as SQIVND (reference sequence). The CDR3 has 15 amino acids. With 6 bases removed from V and 1 base from J, the gap between germline ends came to 10 bases. Here the CDR3 reads CASSVLGSYNSPLHF. The CDR3 DNA reads as TGTGCCAGTAGCGTCCTAGGTTCCTATAATTCACCCCTCCACTTT.

This chain joins TRBV5-1 and TRBJ2-5, with D perhaps TRBD2 (6 bases). Germline V gene sequence: CDR1 SGHRS, CDR2 YFSETQ. Trimming took 0 bases from V and 2 from J, leaving 14 bases between them. The CDR3 has 16 amino acids. The CDR3 sequence is CASSLGRGALQETQYF. The CDR3 region has the DNA TGCGCCAGCAGCTTGGGGCGGGGCGCCTTACAAGAGACCCAGTACTTC.

The V call is TRBV30, the J call TRBJ1-3, with 8 bases aligning to TRBD1. The V segment lost 5 bases and the J segment 3 bases; nucleotides outside the gene matches: 3. CDR3 length equals 13 residues. The germline V gene has CDR1 GTSNPN and CDR2 SVGIG (reference sequence). The CDR3 spells CAWATGVGNTIYF. CDR3 nucleotide sequence: TGTGCCTGGGCGACAGGGGTTGGAAACACCATATATTTT.